This T cell receptor beta chain was recovered during a study of shared clonotypes between healthy human individuals (dated by TCRdb to the early 2020s). Notes on the research overall: A couple of women and a few men aged 18 to 49 years were included in the cohort. For each donor, CD4 naive and CD4 memory were each given three plates, CD8 naive was given two plates, and CD8 memory was given one plate. To estimate repertoire size and how much clonotype sharing occurs between individuals, the study deeply sequenced the blood TCR repertoires of 5 or 6 healthy adults. To increase sequencing depth and limit assay-specific biases, different laboratories used diverse techniques to prepare libraries and sequence TCR repertoires. Per donor, leukapheresis produced somewhere between about 0.9 and 9.5 billion PBMCs.

TCR CDR3 regions were amplified from genomic DNA by multiplex PCR using the deep immunoSEQ assay. For each cell subset, the extracted genomic DNA was distributed evenly across all wells of several immunoSEQ 96-well plates, and each plate served as one replicate. For sorted subsets, each replicate PCR was loaded with about 200 ng genomic DNA, equivalent to 25,000 to 30,000 T cell genomes. The purified libraries were quantified using a Qubit 3.0 fluorometer, sized with a Bioanalyzer 2100, and then quantified again using the KAPA Library Quantification kit. Every immunoSEQ 96-well plate was sequenced on a separate single-read 150-cycle Illumina NextSeq 550 flow cell. The paper's processing steps were these. Because the immunoSEQ output held only junctional sequences and lacked quality scores, the filtering could not match the filtering applied to full-length reads. To assign V/J genes and CDR3, sequences were annotated using PyIR, a Python wrapper for IgBLAST v1.9, with IMGT germline references. Reads were filtered out if the reads had weak V/J assignments (E-value above 1e-6), no CDR3, stop codons, out-of-frame junctions, or ambiguous translated residues. V3J clonotypes were defined by identical inferred V gene, J gene, and CDR3 amino acid sequence. Percentage overlap between repertoires was calculated by dividing the number of shared unique clonotypes by the size of the smaller repertoire. Richness of each repertoire was evaluated using RTK rarefaction, the Chao1 estimator, and Recon v2.1 estimates of unobserved clonotypes. Generation probabilities for all TCRbeta clonotypes obtained by the gDNA method from a handful of donors were computed using OLGA. As stored in TCRdb, this immuneACCESS dataset retains in-frame rearrangements with V and J assigned. A fraction of the clones does not appear; measured against another copy, unresolved V genes explain less than half of the discrepancy, and the remainder lacks a known reason. Clone size and the V and J calls come from that table; the DNA yielded D and trimming. Recorded for this sample are 1.5 million to 1.9 million clones; approximately 98% of them occurred a single time. The ten largest account for about 0.45% of the sample.

Study-wide findings and limitations: Sampling was restricted to blood, and TCR repertoires in tissue are likely to differ from TCR repertoires in blood. Larger estimated clonotype richness was generally found for naive subsets than for memory subsets. Even with the large sequencing depth, rarefaction of the sorted-subset datasets indicated that sequencing was incomplete. Pairwise subsampling indicated that sequencing depth was expected to affect the degree of clonotype sharing among donors. Sharing across a few donors was observed for around 5% of naive CD4, under 4% of naive CD8, roughly 2.3% of memory CD4, and around 0.4% of memory CD8 clonotypes. The small number of donors limited the genetic and exposure-history diversity represented. Clonotypes shared by all four sorted-subset donors showed higher generation probabilities than non-shared clonotypes.

From the cysteine up to the phenylalanine, the CDR3 has a length of 17 residues. CDR3 DNA only is kept here, 51 bases in frame from base 1. V was cut back by 0 bases and J by 0 bases, leaving a gap of 15 bases between them. According to the germline V gene (reference sequence), CDR1 reads MNHEY and CDR2 reads SMNVEV. The donors were healthy, HIV-negative adults with no recently reported acute infections or vaccinations. Only Caucasian adults living in Nashville, Tennessee, USA were represented among the donors. CD4+ T cells were enriched by magnetic negative selection; naive cells were then positively selected on CD45RA, and the negative fraction formed the memory subset. Blood was obtained by leukapheresis, after which PBMCs were separated by Ficoll-Histopaque density gradient centrifugation and cryopreserved in liquid nitrogen vapor phase. Analytical flow cytometry was used to check the purity and quantity of each magnetically sorted T cell population. Genomic DNA was isolated from each sorted fraction and quantified by UV absorbance on a Nanodrop 2000c.

With regard to this clone: Its antigen has not been determined. No quality values exist for individual bases; no much larger clone is one base distant.

The V and J genes are TRBV27 and TRBJ2-7; no D segment can be confidently identified. Sequenced: naive CD4+ T cells sorted from blood. Taken with the paper, the label for cell subset or site translates to: CD45RA+ positively selected. This clonotype originated in a man aged 25-45 years in good health. The CDR3 protein sequence reads: CASSLSMAATSSYEQYF. The DNA reads as follows: TGTGCCAGCAGTTTATCGATGGCAGCCACGAGCTCCTACGAGCAGTACTTC.